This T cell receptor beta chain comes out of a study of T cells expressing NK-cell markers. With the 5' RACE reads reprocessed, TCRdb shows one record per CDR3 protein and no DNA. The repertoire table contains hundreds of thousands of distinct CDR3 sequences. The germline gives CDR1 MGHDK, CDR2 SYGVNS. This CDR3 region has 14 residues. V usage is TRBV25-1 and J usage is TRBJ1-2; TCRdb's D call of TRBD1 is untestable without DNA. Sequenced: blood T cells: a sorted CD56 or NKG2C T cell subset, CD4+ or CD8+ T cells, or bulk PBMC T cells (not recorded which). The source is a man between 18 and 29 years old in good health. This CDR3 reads CASSGVGQHYGYTF.